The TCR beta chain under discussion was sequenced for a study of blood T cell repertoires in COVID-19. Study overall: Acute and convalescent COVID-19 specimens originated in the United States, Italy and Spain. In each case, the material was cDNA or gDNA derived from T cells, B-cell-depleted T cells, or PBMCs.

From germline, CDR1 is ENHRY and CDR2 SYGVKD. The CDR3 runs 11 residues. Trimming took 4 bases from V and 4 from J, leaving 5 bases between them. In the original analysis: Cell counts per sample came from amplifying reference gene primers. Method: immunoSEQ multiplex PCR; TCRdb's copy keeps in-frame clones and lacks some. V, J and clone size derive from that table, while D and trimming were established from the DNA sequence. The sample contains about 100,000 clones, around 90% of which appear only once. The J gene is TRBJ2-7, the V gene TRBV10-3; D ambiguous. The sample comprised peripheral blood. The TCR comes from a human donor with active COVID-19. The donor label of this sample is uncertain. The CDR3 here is CAISVGYEQYF. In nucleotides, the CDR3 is TGTGCCATCAGTGTCGGTTACGAGCAGTACTTC.